Presented here are 21 T cell receptor beta chains from one specimen sequenced in a study of T cell changes during pregnancy in multiple sclerosis. Sequencing was performed with immunoSEQ multiplex PCR; in TCRdb, only in-frame clones are kept and a portion is missing. The repertoire holds 100,000 or so clones, with just over 90% as singletons. The sample here was peripheral blood, taken after pregnancy. The receptors come from a female donor with multiple sclerosis, enrolled in a pregnancy study.

The DNA of the CDR3 is TGCGCCAGCAGTGACGGCGGGGGCACAGATACGCAGTATTTT. This sequence encodes CASSDGGGTDTQYF. This rearrangement joins TRBV10-1 to TRBJ2-3, with a weak D call TRBD2 (6 bases). V was cut by 3 bases and J by 1 base, with 8 bases left in between. This CDR3 region has 14 residues. Germline-derived CDR1 and CDR2 are WNHNN and SYGVQD (reference sequence).

The chain joins TRBV9 to TRBJ1-1; D uncertain. V lost 4 bases, J lost 9 bases, and 13 bases lay in between. CDR3 length: 12 residues. Germline V gene lookup returns CDR1 SGDLS and CDR2 YYNGEE. The CDR3 coding sequence is TGTGCCAGCAGCCCTTCCACAACAAAAGCTTTCTTT. Translation: CASSPSTTKAFF.

The chain carries TRBV5-1 and TRBJ1-4; TRBD1 matches 11 bases. This CDR3 region has 18 residues. The V gene's germline CDR1 is SGHRS and CDR2 YFSETQ. J lost 3 bases, V lost 4 bases, and 11 bases had no gene match. The CDR3 DNA follows: TGCGCCAGCAGCCTAGGGACAGGGGGGATGAGGGCTAATGAAAAACTGTTTTTT. As protein: CASSLGTGGMRANEKLFF. Full variable domain (missing parts from reference TRBV5-1 and TRBJ1-4): KAGVTQTPRYLIKTRGQQVTLSCSPISGHRSVSWYQQTPGQGLQFLFEYFSETQRNKGNFPGRFSGRQFSNSRSEMNVSTLELGDSALYLCASSLGTGGMRANEKLFFGSGTQLSVL.

The V gene is TRBV4-1, the J gene TRBJ2-5; 9 nucleotides align to TRBD1. Germline CDR1 MGHRA, CDR2 YSYEKL. The length of the CDR3 is 15 residues. The J segment lost 5 bases and the V segment lost 5 bases, leaving 9 bases of the junction unmatched. CDR3 in amino acids: CASSFRGQGPETQYF. The CDR3 bases are TGCGCCAGCAGCTTCCGAGGACAGGGGCCCGAGACCCAGTACTTC.

This sequence joins TRBV4-1 and TRBJ2-1, with a weak D call TRBD2 (6 bases). V lost 0 bases to trimming and J lost 0 bases, with 12 bases between them. This CDR3 has 17 residues. Germline V gene data show CDR1 as MGHRA and CDR2 as YSYEKL. CDR3 protein: CASSQEVAESSYNEQFF. CDR3 DNA sequence: TGCGCCAGCAGCCAAGAGGTAGCGGAGAGCTCCTACAATGAGCAGTTCTTC.

The CDR3 DNA is TGTGCCAGCAGTGAATATTCGGGGGACGAGGGCACTGAAGCTTTCTTT. Translated, it gives CASSEYSGDEGTEAFF. The gene calls are TRBV25-1 and TRBJ1-1, with a weak D call TRBD1 (5 bases). The ends were cut back, 0 bases at V and 4 bases at J, with 15 bases in the middle. Per the germline V gene, CDR1 is MGHDK and CDR2 is SYGVNS. The CDR3 has 16 residues.

CDR3 nucleotides: TGTGCCAGCAGTAAATCCGGGACAGGGGCCTACGAGCAGTACTTC. Encoded protein: CASSKSGTGAYEQYF. The chain couples TRBV6-1 to TRBJ2-7; the match to TRBD1 covers 10 bases. Germline CDR1 and CDR2: MNHNS and SASEGT. The CDR3 has 15 amino acids. Trimming removed 5 bases from V and 2 bases from J; junction bases left unmatched: 6.

The rearrangement links TRBV2 to TRBJ1-1; D is undetermined. Trimming shortened V by 0 bases and J by 2 bases, and 4 bases separated the two germline ends. Germline values: CDR1 SNHLY, CDR2 FYNNEI. CDR3 length: 13 residues. In DNA, the CDR3 is TGTGCCAGCAGTGAAGCGGCAAACACTGAAGCTTTCTTT. It codes for CASSEAANTEAFF.

The gene calls are TRBV6-5 and TRBJ1-5; D is unclear. Trimming removed 5 bases from V and 1 base from J, with 9 bases in between. CDR3 length: 14 amino acids. In germline, CDR1 is MNHEY, CDR2 SVGAGI. The CDR3 DNA reads as TGTGCCAGCAGTGTTGGGCAAAGCAATCAGCCCCAGCATTTT. Translated: CASSVGQSNQPQHF.

The chain carries TRBV5-6 and TRBJ2-5; D remains ambiguous. The germline V gene has CDR1 SGHDT and CDR2 YYEEEE. V gave up 3 bases and J gave up 1 base, with 4 bases separating them. CDR3 size: 12 residues. The CDR3 DNA reads as TGTGCCAGCAGCTCCCTCCAAGAGACCCAGTACTTC. As protein: CASSSLQETQYF.

The chain links TRBV4-1 to TRBJ2-7; 9 positions agree with TRBD1. V dropped 2 bases and J dropped 3; count of bases not matched to a gene: 5. Germline lookup yields CDR1 MGHRA and CDR2 YSYEKL. CDR3 size: 15 residues. In DNA form, the CDR3 reads TGCGCCAGCAGCCAACCGGGACAGGGAATCTACGAGCAGTACTTC. Translation gives CASSQPGQGIYEQYF.

This chain links TRBV30 with TRBJ2-6; TRBD1 aligns across 9 bases. The CDR3 spans 17 residues. Germline CDR1 reads GTSNPN; CDR2 reads SVGIG (reference sequence). J gave up 2 bases and V 3 bases, and 8 bases lay outside the gene matches. CDR3 residues: CAWRRDRADPGANVLTF. The CDR3 coding sequence is TGTGCCTGGAGAAGGGACAGGGCGGATCCTGGGGCCAACGTCCTGACTTTC. The variable domain in full, with the rest retrieved from reference TRBV30 and TRBJ2-6, is SQTIHQWPATLVQPVGSPLSLECTVEGTSNPNLYWYRQAAGRGLQLLFYSVGIGQISSEVPQNLSASRPQDRQFILSSKKLLLSDSGFYLCAWRRDRADPGANVLTFGAGSRLTVL.

The J gene is TRBJ1-1, the V gene TRBV12-5; the D is unclear. This CDR3 comprises 14 residues. The ends were cut back, 1 base at V and 2 bases at J, with 8 bases in the middle. CDR1 and CDR2 (germline): LGHNT, FRNRAP. The CDR3 spells CASGLGGSNTEAFF. CDR3 nucleotide sequence: TGTGCTAGTGGTTTGGGCGGCAGTAACACTGAAGCTTTCTTT.

The chain links TRBV5-1 to TRBJ1-4; 7 bases are a match to TRBD1. Germline CDR1 reads SGHRS; CDR2 reads YFSETQ. This CDR3 spans 17 amino acids. V lost 1 base, J lost 4 bases, and 10 bases stayed unmatched. The CDR3, as DNA: TGCGCCAGCAGCTTGTCACACAGGGGTGGAGGTAATGAAAAACTGTTTTTT. Its translation: CASSLSHRGGGNEKLFF. Combining the CDR3 with reference TRBV5-1 and TRBJ1-4 gives the whole variable domain KAGVTQTPRYLIKTRGQQVTLSCSPISGHRSVSWYQQTPGQGLQFLFEYFSETQRNKGNFPGRFSGRQFSNSRSEMNVSTLELGDSALYLCASSLSHRGGGNEKLFFGSGTQLSVL.

The CDR3 DNA follows: TGTGCCAGCAGTGCCTCGACAGCTATCGGTGGAGGCTACACCTTC. This translates into CASSASTAIGGGYTF. This chain links TRBV6-1 with TRBJ1-2; tentatively, D is TRBD1 (5 bases). Trimming removed 4 bases at V and 8 bases at J, with 20 bases between. Per the germline V gene, CDR1 is MNHNS and CDR2 is SASEGT. The CDR3 runs 15 residues.

The chain links TRBV9 to TRBJ1-4, with D maybe TRBD1 (5 bases). V was shortened by 0 bases and J by 7 bases, with 16 bases between the two germline ends. CDR3 length: 16 residues. The V gene's germline CDR1 is SGDLS and CDR2 YYNGEE. The CDR3 spells CASSVGGGELGEKLFF. As DNA, the CDR3 is TGTGCCAGCAGCGTAGGGGGCGGGGAATTGGGTGAAAAACTGTTTTTT.

The genes are TRBV7-8 and TRBJ2-1; a weak D match, TRBD1 (5 bases). The germline CDR1 and CDR2 sequences are SGHVS and FQNEAQ. Trimming took 1 base from V and 10 from J, leaving 11 bases between them. The CDR3 is made up of 13 amino acids. CDR3 bases: TGTGCCAGCAGCTTAGTTGGGTGGGGCGAGCAGTTCTTC. Amino acid sequence: CASSLVGWGEQFF.

The chain has TRBV2 and TRBJ2-7, with 7 bases matching TRBD2. Unmatched junction bases numbered 10, after V lost 8 bases and J lost 0 bases. This CDR3 is 15 amino acids long. Germline CDR1 SNHLY, CDR2 FYNNEI. The CDR3 sequence is CASPLWRGNSYEQYF. The CDR3 nucleotides are TGTGCCAGCCCGCTCTGGCGGGGGAACTCCTACGAGCAGTACTTC.

The V and J genes are TRBV7-9 and TRBJ2-7; TRBD2 matches at 12 bases. This CDR3 has 16 residues. From germline, CDR1 is SEHNR and CDR2 FQNEAQ (reference sequence). V was pared by 1 base and J by 6 bases, with 7 bases of the junction left unmatched. In DNA, the CDR3 is TGTGCCAGCAGCTTAGATCTAGCGGGGGGGCCCGTCGAGCAGTACTTC. The encoded protein is CASSLDLAGGPVEQYF. Filled out from reference TRBV7-9 and TRBJ2-7, the complete variable domain reads DTGVSQNPRHKITKRGQNVTFRCDPISEHNRLYWYRQTLGQGPEFLTYFQNEAQLEKSRLLSDRFSAERPKGSFSTLEIQRTEQGDSAMYLCASSLDLAGGPVEQYFGPGTRLTVT.

Only one count was recorded for this clone. The rearrangement joins TRBV7-9 to TRBJ1-2, with D uncertain. V gave up 1 base and J gave up 2 bases, with 8 bases separating them. Looked up from germline, CDR1 is SEHNR and CDR2 is FQNEAQ (reference sequence). There are 14 residues in the CDR3. In DNA form, the CDR3 reads TGTGCCAGCAGCTTAGGTGGAGGAAACTATGGCTACACCTTC. Translating gives CASSLGGGNYGYTF.

For this clone: The same CDR3 can be traced to other DNA sequences in this sample. The rearrangement joins TRBV9 to TRBJ2-3; 10 bases agree with TRBD2. CDR3 length: 16 amino acids. V trimming: 0 bases; J trimming: 1 base; junction bases outside the gene matches: 2. Germline V gene lookup returns CDR1 SGDLS and CDR2 YYNGEE. CDR3 DNA sequence: TGTGCCAGCAGCGTAGGTACTAGCGGGGGCACAGATACGCAGTATTTT. This translates into CASSVGTSGGTDTQYF.